These T cell receptor beta chains were read from a single sample in a study of CD8+ T cells in alopecia areata. Assay: immunoSEQ multiplex PCR; the TCRdb copy retains only in-frame clones and omits some. This table holds 150,000 to 200,000 clones, roughly 70% found once. The source material was CD4+ T cells sorted from blood, sampled around week 47, from a patient treated with tofacitinib. The receptors were sampled from a human donor with alopecia areata. The CDR3 runs from the conserved cysteine through the conserved F or W. D genes are given only for firm matches. Size tells how often a clone was seen (once, few, many) or the class of an expanded clone, and some rows leave it out.

clone size | CDR3 length | J gene | D gene | V gene | CDR3 protein | CDR3 DNA
NA | 13 | TRBJ1-1 | NA | TRBV29-1 | CSVESRLNTEAFF | TGCAGCGTTGAGTCCAGGTTGAACACTGAAGCTTTCTTT
NA | 12 | TRBJ1-2 | NA | TRBV5-1 | CASSLGEHGYTF | TGCGCCAGCAGCTTGGGGGAACATGGCTACACCTTC
many | 14 | TRBJ1-2 | NA | TRBV14 | CASSQVRGGYGYTF | TGTGCCAGCAGCCAAGTGAGGGGAGGCTATGGCTACACCTTC
NA | 13 | TRBJ1-2 | NA | TRBV5-6 | CASSSPRGSGYTF | TGTGCCAGCAGCTCCCCGAGGGGGAGCGGCTACACCTTC
NA | 15 | TRBJ1-4 | TRBD1 | TRBV25-1 | CASSVRQGTNEKLFF | TGTGCCAGCAGTGTCCGACAGGGGACTAATGAAAAACTGTTTTTT
NA | 14 | TRBJ2-2 | NA | TRBV29-1 | CSVEGLARTGELFF | TGCAGCGTTGAGGGCCTAGCGAGGACCGGGGAGCTGTTTTTT
few | 11 | TRBJ2-5 | NA | TRBV29-1 | CSYWYQETQYF | TGCAGCTATTGGTACCAAGAGACCCAGTACTTC
NA | 14 | TRBJ1-2 | TRBD1 | TRBV4-3 | CASSQAWTGGGYTF | TGCGCCAGCAGCCAAGCTTGGACAGGAGGGGGCTACACCTTC
NA | 13 | TRBJ2-7 | NA | TRBV5-1 | CASSLGMSYEQYF | TGCGCCAGCAGCTTGGGTATGTCCTACGAGCAGTACTTC
NA | 15 | TRBJ1-2 | NA | TRBV15 | CATSRREGNRYGYTF | TGTGCCACCAGCAGGAGGGAGGGAAATCGGTATGGCTACACCTTC
NA | 16 | TRBJ1-2 | TRBD1 | TRBV7-9 | CASSLDGTGGIYGYTF | TGTGCCAGCAGCTTAGATGGGACAGGGGGCATCTATGGCTACACCTTC
once | 14 | TRBJ1-1 | TRBD1 | TRBV29-1 | CSVAAIRGRTEAFF | TGCAGCGTTGCCGCAATCAGGGGGCGTACTGAAGCTTTCTTT
NA | 12 | TRBJ1-4 | NA | TRBV25-1 | CASRAGAEKLFF | TGTGCCAGCAGAGCAGGGGCTGAAAAACTGTTTTTT
NA | 14 | TRBJ1-5 | NA | TRBV30 | CAWSELTDNQPQHF | TGTGCCTGGAGTGAATTGACAGACAATCAGCCCCAGCATTTT
NA | 13 | TRBJ2-7 | NA | TRBV13 | CASSLLGQYEQYF | TGTGCCAGCAGCTTACTTGGACAGTACGAGCAGTACTTC
few | 14 | TRBJ2-3 | TRBD2 | TRBV5-1 | CASSVTSGGNTQYF | TGCGCCAGCAGCGTGACTAGCGGTGGCAATACGCAGTATTTT
few | 13 | TRBJ2-7 | TRBD1 | TRBV7-2 | CASSPYPGQGDSF | TGTGCCAGCAGCCCCTACCCCGGACAGGGGGACTCCTTC
many | 13 | TRBJ2-7 | NA | TRBV5-5 | CASSWDFSYEQYF | TGTGCCAGCAGTTGGGACTTCTCCTACGAGCAGTACTTC
NA | 14 | TRBJ2-7 | TRBD1 | TRBV29-1 | CSASSGTGSNEQYF | TGCAGCGCCAGCTCCGGGACAGGGAGTAACGAGCAGTACTTC
NA | 16 | TRBJ2-6 | TRBD1 | TRBV13 | CASSLRQGSGANVLTF | TGTGCCAGCAGTTTACGACAGGGGAGCGGGGCCAACGTCCTGACTTTC
NA | 16 | TRBJ1-2 | TRBD1 | TRBV30 | CAWHRDRVYADYGYTF | TGTGCCTGGCACCGGGACAGGGTATATGCGGACTATGGCTACACCTTC
NA | 17 | TRBJ2-6 | NA | TRBV15 | CATSRDTFPSGANVLTF | TGTGCCACCAGCCGGGACACGTTCCCCTCTGGGGCCAACGTCCTGACTTTC